This T cell receptor beta chain was profiled in a study of OX40 agonist ivuxolimab in advanced cancers. Data came from immunoSEQ multiplex PCR; TCRdb stores just in-frame clones and leaves some out. The sample lists roughly 24,000 clones, more than 80% occurring once. Germline V CDR1 and CDR2: SGHAT, FQNNGV. The CDR3 is 17 amino acids. Trimming left V 2 bases short and J 2 bases short, with 18 bases between. Sequencing was performed on CD4+ or CD8+ T cells sorted from blood, taken in a trial of the OX40 agonist ivuxolimab. The receptor was isolated from an adult with an advanced solid tumor such as melanoma, head and neck, liver or kidney cancer. This rearrangement joins TRBV11-2 to TRBJ1-1; TRBD1 is a possible D gene (6 bases). DNA of the CDR3: TGTGCCAGCAGCTTAAGACCTATGGGACAAATTAACACTGAAGCTTTCTTT. This gives the protein CASSLRPMGQINTEAFF.